A single T cell receptor beta chain is shown here with its context. The data stem from a study of CD8+CD57+ T cells in acquired aplastic anemia. The study profiled TCR beta VDJ and CDR3 using genomic DNA as template. TCRdb re-analysed the reads in MiXCR, keeping a single row per CDR3 protein. The sample includes approximately 470,000 distinct CDR3 sequences, around 30% of them seen just once. By flow cytometry, patients selected for sequencing had shown an expansion of CD8+CD57+ cells. Each patient had severe acquired aplastic anemia. Patients had not yet gotten any therapy when their blood was taken for sampling. Sequencing used sorted CD4+, CD8+, or CD8+CD57+ T cells (not recorded which) from PBMCs. This clonotype originated in a human donor with aplastic anemia.

The CDR3 region is CASSQDSGLSNQPQHF. CDR3 nucleotides: TGTGCCAGCAGCCAAGATTCAGGGCTTAGCAATCAGCCCCAGCATTTT. The chain links TRBV3-1 to TRBJ1-5; possible D gene TRBD1, 5 bases. V was cut by 0 bases and J by 0 bases, with 9 bases left in between. Germline V CDR1 and CDR2: LGHDT, YNNKEL (reference sequence). This CDR3 is built from 16 residues.